The 9 T cell receptor beta chains below come from one sample, sequenced in a study of T cell repertoires in cytomegalovirus infection. A single record per CDR3 protein comes from TCRdb applying MiXCR to the reads. The sample yields under 500,000 distinct CDR3 sequences, under 45% seen once. These TCRs are of unknown antigen specificity. Sequencing was performed on cultured PBMCs, taken from culture after CMV antigen stimulation. All receptors come from a human donor in good health (CMV status not recorded). Some clones in this sample may be carry-over from other donors' samples.

The CDR3 region is CASSPYRGTNEKLFF. In DNA form, the CDR3 reads TGTGCCAGTAGTCCCTACAGGGGAACTAATGAAAAACTGTTTTTT. V gene TRBV19 combines with J gene TRBJ1-4, with 7 bases fitting TRBD1. Unmatched junction bases numbered 4, after V lost 5 bases and J lost 1 base. The CDR3 is 15 amino acids. The germline CDR1 and CDR2 sequences are LNHDA and SQIVND (reference sequence).

This clonotype was picked up a small number of times. The V and J genes are TRBV19 and TRBJ2-1; 9 nucleotides agree with TRBD2. Germline assignment: CDR1 LNHDA and CDR2 SQIVND (reference sequence). This CDR3 region has 15 residues. The junction had 7 bases not matched to a gene; V was cut back by 2 bases and J by 8 bases. The CDR3 spells CASSIRAGGRDEQFF. The CDR3, as DNA: TGTGCCAGTAGTATACGAGCGGGAGGTAGAGATGAGCAGTTCTTC.

V is TRBV6-5 and J is TRBJ2-3, with D possibly TRBD2 on 6 matching bases. V lost 2 bases to trimming and J lost 2 bases, with 8 bases between them. Germline CDR1 MNHEY, CDR2 SVGAGI. This CDR3 spans 14 amino acids. CDR3 amino acids: CASSYAGNTDTQYF. The CDR3 DNA sequence: TGTGCCAGCAGTTACGCGGGAAACACAGATACGCAGTATTTT.

The chain combines TRBV7-6 with TRBJ2-1; 8 positions agree with TRBD1. V shed 11 bases and J 8 bases; nucleotides not matched to a gene: 14. This CDR3 has 14 amino acids. Looked up from germline, CDR1 is SGHVS and CDR2 is FNYEAQ. The CDR3 sequence is CAGEPGQVVYEQFF. For the CDR3, the DNA is TGTGCCGGAGAACCGGGACAGGTTGTTTATGAGCAGTTCTTC.

The chain uses TRBV6-2 or TRBV6-3 and TRBJ1-6, with TRBD1 matching 8 bases. Germline assignment: CDR1 MNHEY and CDR2 SVGEGT. Germline trimming cut 6 bases from V and 9 bases from J; bases unmatched to any gene: 13. CDR3 length: 16 residues. In nucleotides, the CDR3 is TGTGCCAGCAGGAGGGTAGTATCAGGGGGCGGTTCACCCCTCCACTTT. Translating gives CASRRVVSGGGSPLHF.

The chain is built from TRBV11-3 and TRBJ2-3; D possibly corresponds to TRBD2 (6 bases). CDR1 is SGHNT and CDR2 is YENEEA in the germline V gene. The V gene lost 5 bases and the J gene lost 5 bases, with 14 bases spanning the gap. This CDR3 has 14 amino acids. The CDR3 loop reads CASSPTGSRDTQYF. In DNA form, the CDR3 reads TGTGCCAGCAGCCCCACCGGGAGTAGAGATACGCAGTATTTT.

The chain employs TRBV19 and TRBJ2-7; 8 bases agree with TRBD1. Losses at the gene ends were 7 bases for V and 3 bases for J; bases not matched to a gene: 8. Per germline, CDR1 LNHDA and CDR2 SQIVND (reference sequence). CDR3 length equals 14 residues. CDR3: CASTPRRGHYEQYF. The CDR3 region has the DNA TGTGCCAGTACCCCCCGCAGGGGGCACTACGAGCAGTACTTC.

The table lists this clonotype with a few counts. This rearrangement joins TRBV7-8 to TRBJ2-5, with D hard to call. CDR1 is SGHVS, CDR2 FQNEAQ, per germline. The CDR3 is 13 amino acids. The V end was cut by 5 bases, the J end by 5 bases, with 12 bases between. In nucleotides, the CDR3 is TGTGCCAGCAGCCCGTTCCGCCGGGAGACCCAGTACTTC. As protein: CASSPFRRETQYF.

The chain combines TRBV28 with TRBJ1-4; D remains unclear. Trimming took off 4 bases at V and 0 bases at J, with 15 bases between the two ends. The germline CDR1 and CDR2 sequences are MDHEN and SYDVKM. This CDR3 region has 17 residues. The CDR3 region is CASSSPVFSATNEKLFF. The CDR3 DNA reads TGTGCCAGCAGTTCCCCGGTTTTTAGTGCAACTAATGAAAAACTGTTTTTT.